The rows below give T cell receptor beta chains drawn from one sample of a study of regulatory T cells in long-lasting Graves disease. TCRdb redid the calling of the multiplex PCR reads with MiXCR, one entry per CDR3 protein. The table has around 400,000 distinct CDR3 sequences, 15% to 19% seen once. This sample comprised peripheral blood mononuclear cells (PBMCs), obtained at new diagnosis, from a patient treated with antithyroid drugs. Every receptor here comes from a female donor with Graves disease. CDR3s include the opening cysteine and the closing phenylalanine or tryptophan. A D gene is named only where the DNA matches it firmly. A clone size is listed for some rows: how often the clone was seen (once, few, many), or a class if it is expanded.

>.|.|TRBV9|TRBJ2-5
CASSVWGEETQYF
TGTGCCAGCAGCGTGTGGGGAGAAGAGACCCAGTACTTC
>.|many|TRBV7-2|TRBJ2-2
CASSATTGELFF
TGTGCCAGCAGCGCCACTACCGGGGAGCTGTTTTTT
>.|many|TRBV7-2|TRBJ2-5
CASSPIVIRVETQYF
TGTGCCAGCAGCCCTATAGTTATAAGGGTGGAGACCCAGTACTTC
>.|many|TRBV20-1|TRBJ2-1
CSARSRRGYNEQFF
TGCAGTGCTAGAAGCCGGCGGGGATACAATGAGCAGTTCTTC
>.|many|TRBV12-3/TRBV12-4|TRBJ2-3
CASSSVGRGSTDTQYF
TGTGCCAGCAGTAGTGTGGGGCGGGGAAGCACAGATACGCAGTATTTT
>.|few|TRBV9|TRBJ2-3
CASSVVSGGGTDTQYF
TGTGCCAGCAGCGTAGTGTCTGGCGGAGGCACAGATACGCAGTATTTT
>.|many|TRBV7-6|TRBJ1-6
CASSLQGPPNSPLHF
TGTGCCAGCAGCTTACAGGGGCCCCCGAATTCACCCCTCCACTTT
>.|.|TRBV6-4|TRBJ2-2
CASSGDGNTGELFF
TGTGCCAGCAGTGGGGACGGCAACACCGGGGAGCTGTTTTTT
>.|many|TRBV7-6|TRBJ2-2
CASSLKADSYTGELFF
TGTGCCAGCAGCTTAAAGGCAGATTCATACACCGGGGAGCTGTTTTTT
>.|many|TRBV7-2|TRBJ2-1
CASSLTGLPYNEQFF
TGTGCCAGCAGCTTAACGGGCCTTCCATACAATGAGCAGTTCTTC
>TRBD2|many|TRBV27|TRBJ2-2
CASSLSIAREVNTGELFF
TGTGCCAGCAGTTTAAGTATCGCGCGGGAGGTAAACACCGGGGAGCTGTTTTTT